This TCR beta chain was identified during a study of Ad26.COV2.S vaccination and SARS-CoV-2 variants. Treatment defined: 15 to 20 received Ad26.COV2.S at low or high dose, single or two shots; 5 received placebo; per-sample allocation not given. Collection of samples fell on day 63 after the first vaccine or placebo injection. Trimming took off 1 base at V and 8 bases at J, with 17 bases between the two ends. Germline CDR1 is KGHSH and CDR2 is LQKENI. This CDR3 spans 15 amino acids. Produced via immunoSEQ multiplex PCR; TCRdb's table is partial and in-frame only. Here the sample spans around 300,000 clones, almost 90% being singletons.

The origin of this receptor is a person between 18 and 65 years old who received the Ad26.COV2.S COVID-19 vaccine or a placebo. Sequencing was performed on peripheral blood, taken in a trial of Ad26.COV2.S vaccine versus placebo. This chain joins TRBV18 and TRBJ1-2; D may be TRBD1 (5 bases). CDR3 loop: CASSPRLGVNEGYTF. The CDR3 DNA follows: TGTGCCAGCTCACCACGGTTAGGGGTGAATGAAGGCTACACCTTC.